This T cell receptor beta chain was identified in a study of T cell repertoires in cytomegalovirus infection. Overall study: Selected CMV epitopes included recently identified HLA-C-restricted ones as well as well-studied HLA-B-restricted ones. TCR beta signatures that were public indicated CMV infection and matching HLA type.

The CDR3 totals 16 residues. Per germline, CDR1 LGHNA and CDR2 YSLEER. The V end lost 0 bases, the J end lost 5 bases, and 13 bases lay between the germline ends. In this sample, this clonotype turned up a few times. No antigen is known for it. TCRdb reanalysed the reads using MiXCR and keeps one entry per CDR3 protein. Of some 46,000 distinct CDR3 sequences listed, approximately 19% are singletons. Findings and caveats of the study: Identification of carriers of CMV plus the relevant HLA was performed using cumulative public TCR beta family frequency. CMV-specific TCR beta clonotypes restricted by HLA-C dominated the ex vivo response.

Sequencing used CD8+ T cells from cultured PBMCs, obtained from culture after CMV antigen stimulation. The clonotype comes from a human donor in good health (CMV status not recorded). Some clones in this sample may be carry-over from other donors' samples. The J gene is TRBJ1-4, the V gene TRBV4-3; D remains unclear. The CDR3 nucleotides read TGCGCCAGCAGCCAAGAGTACAGCCGAGGGAATGAAAAACTGTTTTTT. Amino acid sequence: CASSQEYSRGNEKLFF.